The rows below give T cell receptor beta chains drawn from one sample of a study of T-cell reconstitution after alpha-beta-depleted transplantation in children. TCRdb reprocessed the PCR reads with MiXCR, giving one entry per CDR3 protein. The sample has 150,000 to 250,000 distinct CDR3 sequences, 14% to 15% seen once. The sequences come from PBMCs from the stem cell graft donor, collected from the stem cell graft. These TCRs come from a human donor who donated a stem cell graft to a child with acute lymphoblastic leukemia. Each CDR3 is given with its conserved first and last residue. The D gene is left open where the match is weak. Size values are once, few and many counts, or a class for expanded clones, and some rows have none.

TRBV6-1	TRBJ2-3	TRBD2	NA	TGTGCCAGCAGTAAACTGGGACTAGTAGGCACAGATACGCAGTATTTT	CASSKLGLVGTDTQYF
TRBV11-3	TRBJ2-1	TRBD2	NA	TGTGCCAGCAGCTTAGAGGGACTAGCGGGGGGCAATGAGCAGTTCTTC	CASSLEGLAGGNEQFF
TRBV12-5	TRBJ1-4	NA	many	TGTGCTAGTGGTCCCCGCGGGGGTAATGAAAAACTGTTTTTT	CASGPRGGNEKLFF
TRBV18	TRBJ1-1	NA	many	TGTGCCAGCTCACCACGAACAGGTGATTACACTGAAGCTTTCTTT	CASSPRTGDYTEAFF
TRBV6-1	TRBJ2-3	NA	many	TGTGCCAGCAGTGAAATACCTTCCCCACCCGATACGCAGTATTTT	CASSEIPSPPDTQYF
TRBV20-1	TRBJ2-4	NA	many	TGCAGTGCCACAGGGTGGTCGGGAAACATTCAGTACTTC	CSATGWSGNIQYF
TRBV13	TRBJ2-3	NA	NA	TGTGCCAGCAGCTTAGGCCGGGGAGATACGCAGTATTTT	CASSLGRGDTQYF
TRBV5-1	TRBJ2-2	TRBD2	NA	TGCGCCAGCAGGAGACTAGCGGAGAACACCGGGGAGCTGTTTTTT	CASRRLAENTGELFF
TRBV12-3/TRBV12-4	TRBJ2-1	TRBD1	many	TGTGCCAGCAGTTTAGAGGACAGGGTTCTCCATGAGCAGTTCTTC	CASSLEDRVLHEQFF
TRBV7-9	TRBJ2-5	NA	many	TGTGCCAGCAGGCCCCCCTTGGGCAGGGAAGAGACCCAGTACTTC	CASRPPLGREETQYF
TRBV12-3/TRBV12-4	TRBJ1-6	NA	many	TGTGCCAGCAGCCCGGGCCCCAGCTCCTATAATTCACCCCTCCACTTT	CASSPGPSSYNSPLHF
TRBV5-1	TRBJ2-1	TRBD2	few	TGCGCCAGCAGCTTGGCTCTAGCGGGAGGGCCCGATGAGCAGTTCTTC	CASSLALAGGPDEQFF
TRBV12-3/TRBV12-4	TRBJ1-1	NA	many	TGTGCCAGCAGTCCGCGGAGGAACACTGAAGCTTTCTTT	CASSPRRNTEAFF
TRBV5-1	TRBJ1-4	TRBD1	few	TGCGCCAGCAGCCATCTGGGACAGGGGGCTACTAATGAAAAACTGTTTTTT	CASSHLGQGATNEKLFF
TRBV27	TRBJ2-2	NA	many	TGTGCCAGCAGTTTATCGCTAGGAGTGGTGGGCACCGGGGAGCTGTTTTTT	CASSLSLGVVGTGELFF
TRBV5-1	TRBJ2-1	NA	many	TGCGCCAGCAGCTTGGCCTGGGAATATGAGCAGTTCTTC	CASSLAWEYEQFF
TRBV12-3/TRBV12-4	TRBJ1-2	NA	few	TGTGCCAGCCGGGGAGGGTTCTATGGCTACACCTTC	CASRGGFYGYTF
TRBV11-3	TRBJ2-2	TRBD1	NA	TGTGCCAGCTTACAGGGGGCACTCACCGGGGAGCTGTTTTTT	CASLQGALTGELFF
TRBV12-3/TRBV12-4	TRBJ2-5	NA	many	TGTGCCAGCAGTTTCGTCAGGGGAGAGACCCAGTACTTC	CASSFVRGETQYF
TRBV20-1	TRBJ2-7	TRBD2	few	TGCAGTGCTAGGGAGACTAGCGATATAACGGGAGAGCAGTACTTC	CSARETSDITGEQYF
TRBV11-2	TRBJ2-2	TRBD2	many	TGTGCCAGCAGCTCCATAGCGGGAGGGGGTACCGGGGAGCTGTTTTTT	CASSSIAGGGTGELFF
TRBV29-1	TRBJ2-2	NA	many	TGCAGCGTTGAAGGGGGGGACCCCCTGGGGACCGGGGAGCTGTTTTTT	CSVEGGDPLGTGELFF
TRBV5-1	TRBJ2-5	NA	few	TGCGCCAGCAGCTTGGGTGTAGGCGCTGGAGAGACCCAGTACTTC	CASSLGVGAGETQYF
TRBV7-8	TRBJ2-7	TRBD2	few	TGTGCCAGCAGCTTAATCCCGGCTAGCGGGGTCTACGAGCAGTACTTC	CASSLIPASGVYEQYF
TRBV19	TRBJ2-7	TRBD2	many	TGTGCCAGTTCGGGGGCTCTAGCGGGAGAGAGCTCCGAGCAGTACTTC	CASSGALAGESSEQYF
TRBV12-3/TRBV12-4	TRBJ2-7	NA	many	TGTGCCAGCAGTTTGGCGGACTACTCCTACGAGCAGTACTTC	CASSLADYSYEQYF
TRBV20-1	TRBJ2-5	TRBD2	many	TGCAGTGCCCAGTCCGTCGGGAGGGAGACCCAGTACTTC	CSAQSVGRETQYF
TRBV20-1	TRBJ1-5	TRBD1	few	TGCAGTGCTTCGGGACAGACATCACAGCCCCAGCATTTT	CSASGQTSQPQHF
TRBV5-1	TRBJ2-1	TRBD2	many	TGCGCCAGCAGCTTGGTAAGGACTAGCGGGAGGGACTCCTACAATGAGCAGTTCTTC	CASSLVRTSGRDSYNEQFF
TRBV5-6	TRBJ2-5	TRBD2	many	TGTGCCAGCAGCTTGTTTCGGGGGGTACCCAAAGAGACCCAGTACTTC	CASSLFRGVPKETQYF
TRBV5-1	TRBJ2-7	NA	many	TGCGCCAGTAACAGCCGGGACTCCAACGCTGGGGAGCAGTACTTC	CASNSRDSNAGEQYF
TRBV5-1	TRBJ2-1	TRBD1	few	TGCGCCAGCATGGGGCGTCCCTGGCTCGGGACAGGGGACAATGAGCAGTTCTTC	CASMGRPWLGTGDNEQFF
TRBV29-1	TRBJ2-5	NA	NA	TGCAGCGTCCGGGCGGCGGGTAGGGAGACCCAGTACTTC	CSVRAAGRETQYF
TRBV11-1	TRBJ2-1	TRBD2	NA	TGTGCCAGCAGCTTACCGTCTAGCGGGAGGGGTAGCTCCTACAATGAGCAGTTCTTC	CASSLPSSGRGSSYNEQFF
TRBV18	TRBJ2-7	NA	many	TGTGCCAGCTCACCGGACAGGGACTACTACGAGCAGTACTTC	CASSPDRDYYEQYF
TRBV28	TRBJ1-5	NA	few	TGTGCCAGCAGTCCCCTCGGGGGCACGGACAATCAGCCCCAGCATTTT	CASSPLGGTDNQPQHF
TRBV11-2	TRBJ2-7	TRBD2	many	TGTGCCAGCAGCCCGACTAGCGGAAGACGGTCCTTC	CASSPTSGRRSF
TRBV7-2	TRBJ1-1	NA	many	TGTGCCAGCAGGGGGTGGTCGGACACTGAAGCTTTCTTT	CASRGWSDTEAFF
TRBV12-3/TRBV12-4	TRBJ1-2	NA	many	TGTGCCAGCAGTTTATCGGAAGCTAACTATGGCTACACCTTC	CASSLSEANYGYTF
TRBV6-5	TRBJ2-5	NA	few	TGTGCCAGCAGTTACTCGCCTACTCAAGTACAAGAGACCCAGTACTTC	CASSYSPTQVQETQYF
TRBV7-8	TRBJ2-7	NA	many	TGTGCCAGCACCTTTGGAAGGGACGGGAAGGCCTACGAGCAGTACTTC	CASTFGRDGKAYEQYF
TRBV5-1	TRBJ2-1	NA	many	TGCGCCAGCAGCTTGTCTACCATCAACAATGAGCAGTTCTTC	CASSLSTINNEQFF